This note documents a single T cell receptor beta chain sequence. Every isolated RNA sample was fully reverse transcribed, so sequencing captured expressed TCRB transcripts. The data were produced by immunoSEQ multiplex PCR, yet TCRdb's version contains in-frame clones alone and is incomplete. Among about 360,000 clones listed, roughly an eighth were seen once. This sample is drawn from a study of beta chain features in type 1 diabetes. The source is a man aged 18 to 35 in good health. Sequenced input: naive CD4+ T cells from blood.

The CDR3: CASSIPGQGQFLEKLFF. The CDR3 DNA reads TGTGCCAGTAGTATTCCGGGACAGGGGCAATTTTTGGAAAAACTGTTTTTT. The chain joins TRBV19 to TRBJ1-4, with 10 bases fitting TRBD1. V lost 3 bases and J lost 8; bases outside the gene matches: 12. Germline CDR1 and CDR2: LNHDA and SQIVND (reference sequence). CDR3 length equals 17 residues.